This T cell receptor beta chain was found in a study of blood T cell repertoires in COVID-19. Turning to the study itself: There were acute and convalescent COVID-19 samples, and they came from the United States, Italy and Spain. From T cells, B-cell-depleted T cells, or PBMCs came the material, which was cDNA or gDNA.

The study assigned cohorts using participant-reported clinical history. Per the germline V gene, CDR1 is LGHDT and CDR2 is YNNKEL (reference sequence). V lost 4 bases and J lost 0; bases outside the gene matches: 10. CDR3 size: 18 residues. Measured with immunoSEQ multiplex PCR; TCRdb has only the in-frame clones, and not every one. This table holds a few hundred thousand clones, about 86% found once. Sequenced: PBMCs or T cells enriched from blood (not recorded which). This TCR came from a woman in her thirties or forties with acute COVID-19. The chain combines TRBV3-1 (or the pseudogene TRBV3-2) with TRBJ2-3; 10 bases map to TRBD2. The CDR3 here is CASSPGLVAGGSTDTQYF. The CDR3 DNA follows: TGTGCCAGCAGCCCGGGGCTGGTAGCGGGGGGAAGCACAGATACGCAGTATTTT.